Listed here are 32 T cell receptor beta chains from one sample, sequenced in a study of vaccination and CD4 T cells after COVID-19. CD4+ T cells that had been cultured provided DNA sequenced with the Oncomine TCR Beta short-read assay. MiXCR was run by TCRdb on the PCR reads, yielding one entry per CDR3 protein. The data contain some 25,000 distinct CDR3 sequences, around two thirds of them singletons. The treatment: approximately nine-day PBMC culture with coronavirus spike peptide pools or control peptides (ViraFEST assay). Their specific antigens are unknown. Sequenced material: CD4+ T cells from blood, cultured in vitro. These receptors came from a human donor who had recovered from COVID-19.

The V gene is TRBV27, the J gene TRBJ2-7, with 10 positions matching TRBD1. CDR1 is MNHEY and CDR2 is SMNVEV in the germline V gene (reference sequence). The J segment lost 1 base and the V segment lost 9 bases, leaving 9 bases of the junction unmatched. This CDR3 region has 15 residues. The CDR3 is CARRQGAALSYEQYF. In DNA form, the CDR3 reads TGTGCCAGACGACAGGGGGCTGCGTTATCCTACGAGCAGTACTTC.

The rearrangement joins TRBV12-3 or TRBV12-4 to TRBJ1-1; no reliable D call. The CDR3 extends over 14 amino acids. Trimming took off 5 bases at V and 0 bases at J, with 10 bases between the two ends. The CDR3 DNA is TGTGCCAGCAGTATAGGACGCTTGAACACTGAAGCTTTCTTT. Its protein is CASSIGRLNTEAFF.

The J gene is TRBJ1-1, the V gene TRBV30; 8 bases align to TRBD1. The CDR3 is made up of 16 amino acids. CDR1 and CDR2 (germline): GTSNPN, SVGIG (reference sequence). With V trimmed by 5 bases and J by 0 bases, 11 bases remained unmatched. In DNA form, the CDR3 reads TGTGCCTGGGGGCATCAGGGGGCAGGGGTGAACACTGAAGCTTTCTTT. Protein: CAWGHQGAGVNTEAFF.

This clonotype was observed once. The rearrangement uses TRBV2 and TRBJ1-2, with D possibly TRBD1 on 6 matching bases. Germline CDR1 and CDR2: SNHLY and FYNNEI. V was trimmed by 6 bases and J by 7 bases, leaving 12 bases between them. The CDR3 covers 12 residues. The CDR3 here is CASRDDRIGYTF. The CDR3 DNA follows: TGTGCCAGCAGAGATGACAGGATTGGCTACACCTTC. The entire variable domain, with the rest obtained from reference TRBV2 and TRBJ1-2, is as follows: EPEVTQTPSHQVTQMGQEVILRCVPISNHLYFYWYRQILGQKVEFLVSFYNNEISEKSEIFDDQFSVERPDGSNFTLKIRSTKLEDSAMYFCASRDDRIGYTFGSGTRLTVV.

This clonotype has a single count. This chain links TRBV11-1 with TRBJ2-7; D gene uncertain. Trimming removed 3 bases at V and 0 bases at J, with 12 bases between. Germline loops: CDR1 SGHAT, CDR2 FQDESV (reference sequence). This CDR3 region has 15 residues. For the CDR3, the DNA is TGTGCCAGCAGCTTTTTGCCGCAGAGCTCCTACGAGCAGTACTTC. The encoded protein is CASSFLPQSSYEQYF.

CDR3 DNA sequence: TGTGCCAGCAGTTACTTCGGACAGGGCAATCAGCCCCAGCATTTT. Its protein product is CASSYFGQGNQPQHF. This chain links TRBV6-5 with TRBJ1-5, with TRBD1 identical over 7 bases. V was clipped by 1 base and J by 2 bases; unmatched bases: 2. The CDR3 extends over 15 amino acids. Germline values: CDR1 MNHEY, CDR2 SVGAGI.

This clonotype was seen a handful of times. In nucleotides, the CDR3 is TGTGCCACCAGTCTAGGGGGCGCTGGAAACACCATATATTTT. Its protein is CATSLGGAGNTIYF. The chain combines TRBV15 with TRBJ1-3; 7 bases are shared with TRBD1. The V gene end was trimmed by 6 bases and the J gene end by 2 bases; junction bases not matched to a gene: 4. This CDR3 has 14 residues. Germline-derived CDR1 and CDR2 are LNHNV and YYDKDF (reference sequence).

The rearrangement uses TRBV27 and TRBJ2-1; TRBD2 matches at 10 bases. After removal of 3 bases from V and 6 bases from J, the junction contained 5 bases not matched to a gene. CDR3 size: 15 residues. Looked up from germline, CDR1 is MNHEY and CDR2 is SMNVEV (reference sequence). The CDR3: CASSLSAGGINEQFF. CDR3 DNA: TGTGCCAGCAGTTTGTCAGCGGGAGGGATCAATGAGCAGTTCTTC.

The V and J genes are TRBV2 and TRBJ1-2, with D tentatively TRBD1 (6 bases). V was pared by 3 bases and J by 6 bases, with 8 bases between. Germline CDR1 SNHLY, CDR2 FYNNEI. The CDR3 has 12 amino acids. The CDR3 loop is CASSEGGHGYTF. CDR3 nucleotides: TGTGCCAGCAGTGAGGGGGGGCATGGCTACACCTTC.

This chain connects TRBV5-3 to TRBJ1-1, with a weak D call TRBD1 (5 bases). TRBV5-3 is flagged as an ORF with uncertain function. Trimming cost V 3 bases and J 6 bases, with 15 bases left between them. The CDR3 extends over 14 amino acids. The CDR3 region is CARSSGGGRPEAFF. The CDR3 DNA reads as TGTGCCAGAAGCTCCGGGGGTGGAAGGCCTGAAGCTTTCTTT.

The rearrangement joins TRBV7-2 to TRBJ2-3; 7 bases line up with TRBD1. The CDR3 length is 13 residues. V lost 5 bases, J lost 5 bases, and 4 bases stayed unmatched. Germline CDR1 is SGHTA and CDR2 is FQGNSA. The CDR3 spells CASSTSGGDTQYF. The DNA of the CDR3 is TGTGCCAGCAGCACATCAGGGGGAGATACGCAGTATTTT.

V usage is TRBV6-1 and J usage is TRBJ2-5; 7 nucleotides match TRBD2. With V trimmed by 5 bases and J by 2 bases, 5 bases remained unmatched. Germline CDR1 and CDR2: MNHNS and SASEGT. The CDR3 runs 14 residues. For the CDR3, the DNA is TGTGCCAGCAGTCCGCAGGGAGGGCAAGAGACCCAGTACTTC. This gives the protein CASSPQGGQETQYF.

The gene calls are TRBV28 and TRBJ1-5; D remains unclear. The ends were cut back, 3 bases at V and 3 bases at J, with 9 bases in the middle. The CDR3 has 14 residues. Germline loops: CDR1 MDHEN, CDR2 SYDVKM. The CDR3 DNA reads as TGTGCCAGCAGTTTCCCCGGAACCAATCAGCCCCAGCATTTT. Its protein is CASSFPGTNQPQHF.

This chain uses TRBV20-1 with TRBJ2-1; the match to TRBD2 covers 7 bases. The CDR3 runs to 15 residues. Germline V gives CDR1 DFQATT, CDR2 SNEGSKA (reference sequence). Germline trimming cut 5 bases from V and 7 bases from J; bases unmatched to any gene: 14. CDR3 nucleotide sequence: TGCAGTGCTGGAAGGCCTGCGGGAGTGGGGAATGAGCAGTTCTTC. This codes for CSAGRPAGVGNEQFF.

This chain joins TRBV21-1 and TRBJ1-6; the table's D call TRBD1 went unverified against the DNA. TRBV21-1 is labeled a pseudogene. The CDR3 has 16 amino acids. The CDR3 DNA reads TGTGCCAGCAGCAAAGCGCGGGGGGAGTATAATTCACCCCTCCACTTT. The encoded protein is CASSKARGEYNSPLHF.

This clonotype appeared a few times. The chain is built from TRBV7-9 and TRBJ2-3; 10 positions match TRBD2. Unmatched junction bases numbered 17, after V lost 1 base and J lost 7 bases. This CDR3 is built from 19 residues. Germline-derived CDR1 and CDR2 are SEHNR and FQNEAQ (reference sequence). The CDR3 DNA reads TGTGCCAGCAGCTTAGTAACTAGCGGGGCGAAACGGTGGGAGTATACGCAGTATTTT. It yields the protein CASSLVTSGAKRWEYTQYF.

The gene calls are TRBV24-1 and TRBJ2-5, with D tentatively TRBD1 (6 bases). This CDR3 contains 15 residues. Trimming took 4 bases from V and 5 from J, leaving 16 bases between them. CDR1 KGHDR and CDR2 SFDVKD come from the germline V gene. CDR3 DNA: TGTGCCACCAGTGAGACAGACAGGCCCACCGAGACCCAGTACTTC. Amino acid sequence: CATSETDRPTETQYF.

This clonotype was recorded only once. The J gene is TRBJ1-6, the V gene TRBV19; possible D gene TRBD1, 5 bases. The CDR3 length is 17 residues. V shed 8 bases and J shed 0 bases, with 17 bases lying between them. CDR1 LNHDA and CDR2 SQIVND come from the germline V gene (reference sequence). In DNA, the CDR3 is TGTGCCAGTGGCTGGGGGAGGACCGGCTCCTATAATTCACCCCTCCACTTT. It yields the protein CASGWGRTGSYNSPLHF.

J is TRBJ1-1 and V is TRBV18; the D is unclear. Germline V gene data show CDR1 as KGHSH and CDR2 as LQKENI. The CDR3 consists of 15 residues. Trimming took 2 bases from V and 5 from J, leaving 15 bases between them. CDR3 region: CASSPTLSADTEAFF. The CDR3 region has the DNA TGTGCCAGCTCACCAACATTAAGTGCGGATACTGAAGCTTTCTTT.

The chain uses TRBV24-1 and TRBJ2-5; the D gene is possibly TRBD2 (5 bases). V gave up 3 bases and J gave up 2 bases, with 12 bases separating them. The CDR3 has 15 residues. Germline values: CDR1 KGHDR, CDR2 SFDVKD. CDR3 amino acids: CATSDPAEAQETQYF. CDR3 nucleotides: TGTGCCACCAGTGATCCTGCGGAGGCTCAAGAGACCCAGTACTTC.

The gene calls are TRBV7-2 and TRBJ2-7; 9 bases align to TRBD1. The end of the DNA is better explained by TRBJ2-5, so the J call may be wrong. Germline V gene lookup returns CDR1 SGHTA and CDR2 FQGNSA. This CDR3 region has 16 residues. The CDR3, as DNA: TGTGCCAGCAGCTTAGGGGGACAGGGCGGGCAAGAGACCCAGTACTTC. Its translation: CASSLGGQGGQETQYF.

DNA for the CDR3: TGTGCCAGCAGCTTGCTAGCGGGGAACCCAACAGATACGCAGTATTTT. Residues: CASSLLAGNPTDTQYF. The rearrangement uses TRBV11-2 and TRBJ2-3; TRBD2 aligns across 9 bases. In germline, CDR1 is SGHAT, CDR2 FQNNGV. There are 16 residues in the CDR3. After removal of 3 bases from V and 3 bases from J, the junction contained 7 bases not matched to a gene.

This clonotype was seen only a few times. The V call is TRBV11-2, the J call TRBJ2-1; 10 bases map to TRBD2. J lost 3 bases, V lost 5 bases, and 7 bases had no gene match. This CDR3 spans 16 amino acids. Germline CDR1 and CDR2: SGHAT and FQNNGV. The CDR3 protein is CASSTRLAGGYNEQFF. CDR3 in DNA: TGTGCCAGCAGCACCCGACTAGCGGGTGGCTACAATGAGCAGTTCTTC.

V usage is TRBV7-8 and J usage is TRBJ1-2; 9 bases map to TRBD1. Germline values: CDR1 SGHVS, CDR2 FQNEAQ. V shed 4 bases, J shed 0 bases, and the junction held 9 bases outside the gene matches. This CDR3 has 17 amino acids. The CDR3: CASSYRDRVLANYGYTF. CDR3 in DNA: TGTGCCAGCAGCTACCGGGACAGGGTATTGGCTAACTATGGCTACACCTTC. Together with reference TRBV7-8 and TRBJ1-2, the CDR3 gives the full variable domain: GAGVSQSPRYKVAKRGQDVALRCDPISGHVSLFWYQQALGQGPEFLTYFQNEAQLDKSGLPSDRFFAERPEGSVSTLKIQRTQQEDSAVYLCASSYRDRVLANYGYTFGSGTRLTVV.

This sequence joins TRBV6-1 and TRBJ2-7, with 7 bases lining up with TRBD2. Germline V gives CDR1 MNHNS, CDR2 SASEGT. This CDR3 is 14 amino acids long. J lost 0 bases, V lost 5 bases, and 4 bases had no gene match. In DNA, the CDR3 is TGTGCCAGCAGTCCCGCGGGGGTCTCCTACGAGCAGTACTTC. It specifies CASSPAGVSYEQYF.

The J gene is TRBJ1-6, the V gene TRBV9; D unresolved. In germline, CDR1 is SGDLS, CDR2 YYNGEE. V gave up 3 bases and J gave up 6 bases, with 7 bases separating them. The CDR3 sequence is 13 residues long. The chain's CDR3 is CASSGDLNSPLHF. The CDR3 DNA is TGTGCCAGCAGCGGAGACCTTAATTCACCCCTCCACTTT.

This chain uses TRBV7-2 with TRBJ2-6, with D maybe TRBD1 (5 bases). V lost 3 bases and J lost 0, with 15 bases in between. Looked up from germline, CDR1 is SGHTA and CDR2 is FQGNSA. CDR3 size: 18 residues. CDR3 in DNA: TGTGCCAGCAGCTTTAGGGGCATAGCTCGCTCTGGGGCCAACGTCCTGACTTTC. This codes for CASSFRGIARSGANVLTF.

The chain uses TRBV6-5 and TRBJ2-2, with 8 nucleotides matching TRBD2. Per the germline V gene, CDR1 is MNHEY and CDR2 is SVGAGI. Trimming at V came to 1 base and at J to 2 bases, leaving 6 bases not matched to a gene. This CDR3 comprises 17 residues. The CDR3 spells CASSYFRVAGNTGELFF. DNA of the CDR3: TGTGCCAGCAGTTACTTCAGGGTAGCGGGAAACACCGGGGAGCTGTTTTTT.

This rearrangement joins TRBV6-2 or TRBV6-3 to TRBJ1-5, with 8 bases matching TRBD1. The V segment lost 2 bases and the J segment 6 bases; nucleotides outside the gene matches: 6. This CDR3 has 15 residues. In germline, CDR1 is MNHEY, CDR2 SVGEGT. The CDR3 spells CASSYTGGFSQPQHF. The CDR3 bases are TGTGCCAGCAGTTACACAGGGGGATTTAGTCAGCCCCAGCATTTT.

CDR3 residues: CSARPWQDGQPQHF. The DNA for the CDR3 is TGCAGTGCTAGACCCTGGCAGGATGGTCAGCCCCAGCATTTT. V and J are TRBV20-1 and TRBJ1-5, with D uncertain. Germline V gene data show CDR1 as DFQATT and CDR2 as SNEGSKA (reference sequence). V was pared by 2 bases and J by 6 bases, with 14 bases between. This CDR3 spans 14 amino acids.

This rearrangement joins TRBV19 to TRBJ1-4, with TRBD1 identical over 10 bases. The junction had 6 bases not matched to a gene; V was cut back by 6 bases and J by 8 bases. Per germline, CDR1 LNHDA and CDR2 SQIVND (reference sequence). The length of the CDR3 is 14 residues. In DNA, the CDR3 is TGTGCCAGTAGACGACAGGGGGCGGGCGAAAAACTGTTTTTT. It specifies CASRRQGAGEKLFF.

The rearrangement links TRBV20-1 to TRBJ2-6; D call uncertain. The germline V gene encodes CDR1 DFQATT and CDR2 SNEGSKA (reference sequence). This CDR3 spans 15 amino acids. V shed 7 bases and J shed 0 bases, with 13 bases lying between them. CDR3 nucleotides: TGCAGTGTTCCGGTCTACCGCTCTGGGGCCAACGTCCTGACTTTC. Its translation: CSVPVYRSGANVLTF.